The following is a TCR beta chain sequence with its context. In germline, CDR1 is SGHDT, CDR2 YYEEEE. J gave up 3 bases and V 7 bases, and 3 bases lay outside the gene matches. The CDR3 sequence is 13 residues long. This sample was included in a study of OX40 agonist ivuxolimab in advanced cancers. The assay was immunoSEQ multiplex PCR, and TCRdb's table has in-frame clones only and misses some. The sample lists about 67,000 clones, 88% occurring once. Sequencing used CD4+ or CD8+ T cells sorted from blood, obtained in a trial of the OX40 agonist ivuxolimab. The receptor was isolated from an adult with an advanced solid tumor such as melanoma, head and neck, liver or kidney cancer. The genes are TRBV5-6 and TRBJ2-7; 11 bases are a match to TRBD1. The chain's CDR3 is CASEGTGGYEQYF. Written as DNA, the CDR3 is TGTGCCAGCGAGGGGACAGGGGGCTACGAGCAGTACTTC.